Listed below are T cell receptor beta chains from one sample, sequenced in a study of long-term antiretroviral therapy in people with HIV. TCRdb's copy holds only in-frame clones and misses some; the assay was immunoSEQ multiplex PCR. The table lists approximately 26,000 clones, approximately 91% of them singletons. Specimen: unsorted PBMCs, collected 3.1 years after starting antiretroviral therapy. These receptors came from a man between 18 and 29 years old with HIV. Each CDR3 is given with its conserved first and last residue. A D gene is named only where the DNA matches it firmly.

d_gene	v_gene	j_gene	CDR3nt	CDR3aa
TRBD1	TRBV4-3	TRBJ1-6	TGCGCCAGCAGCCAAGGGACAGGGTCACCCCTCCACTTT	CASSQGTGSPLHF
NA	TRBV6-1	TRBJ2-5	TGTGCCAGCGCACGCGGCGGAAAAGAGACCCAGTACTTC	CASARGGKETQYF
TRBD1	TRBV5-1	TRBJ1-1	TGCGCCAGCAGTGACAGACAGGGACCTGAAGCTTTCTTT	CASSDRQGPEAFF
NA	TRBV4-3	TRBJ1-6	TGCGCCAGCAGCCAACGGCCGACGGGGAGATATTCACCCCTCCACTTT	CASSQRPTGRYSPLHF
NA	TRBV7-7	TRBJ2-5	TGTGCTAGCAGCTTGGGCCAGGGGGAGACCCAGTACTTC	CASSLGQGETQYF
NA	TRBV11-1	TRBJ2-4	TGTGCCAGCAGCTCCGCAGACCGAATAGCCAAAAACATTCAGTACTTC	CASSSADRIAKNIQYF
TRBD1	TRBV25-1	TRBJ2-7	TGTGCCAGCAGTGGGCGGACAGGCACGGAGGAGCAGTACTTC	CASSGRTGTEEQYF
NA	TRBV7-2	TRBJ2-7	TGTGCCAGCAGCTACGGGAAGAACTACGAGCAGTACTTC	CASSYGKNYEQYF
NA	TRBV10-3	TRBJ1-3	TGTGCCACCACGGACCTCTCTGGAAACACCATATATTTT	CATTDLSGNTIYF
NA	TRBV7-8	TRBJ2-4	TGTGCCAGCAGCTTACCTGGGGGCCTTGCCAAAAACATTCAGTACTTC	CASSLPGGLAKNIQYF